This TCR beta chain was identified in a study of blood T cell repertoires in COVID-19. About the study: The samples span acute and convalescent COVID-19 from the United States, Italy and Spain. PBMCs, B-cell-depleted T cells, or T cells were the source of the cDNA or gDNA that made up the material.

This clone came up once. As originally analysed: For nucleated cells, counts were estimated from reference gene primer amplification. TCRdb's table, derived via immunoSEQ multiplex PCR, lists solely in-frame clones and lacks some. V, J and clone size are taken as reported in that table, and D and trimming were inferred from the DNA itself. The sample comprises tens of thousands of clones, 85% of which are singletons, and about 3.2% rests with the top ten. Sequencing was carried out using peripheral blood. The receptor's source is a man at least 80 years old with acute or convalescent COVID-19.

The chain's CDR3 is CASSYNPGGAYEQYF. Here the CDR3 DNA reads TGTGCCAGCAGTTACAATCCGGGGGGGGCTTACGAGCAGTACTTC. The chain uses TRBV6-6 and TRBJ2-7; 8 nucleotides agree with TRBD2. The CDR3 sequence is 15 residues long. Germline CDR1 and CDR2: MNHNY and SVGAGI (reference sequence). Losses at the gene ends were 2 bases for V and 4 bases for J; bases not matched to a gene: 7.